A single sample is the source of the 23 T cell receptor beta chains below, sequenced in a study of Graves' ophthalmopathy and Graves' hyperthyroidism. RNA transcripts were the source from which TCR beta CDR3 regions were amplified. RT-PCR with HTBI primers came first, then second-round multiplex PCR. MiXCR was run by TCRdb on the multiplex PCR reads, yielding one entry per CDR3 protein. The sample holds under 800,000 distinct CDR3 sequences, approximately 22% seen once. The source material was peripheral blood. These receptors originate from a woman aged 18-29 years with stable Graves' hyperthyroidism. Some clones in this sample may be carry-over from other donors' samples.

This clonotype was observed at least ten times. This rearrangement joins TRBV7-9 to TRBJ2-7, with 7 bases matching TRBD1. The CDR3 runs 14 residues. The V gene's germline CDR1 is SEHNR and CDR2 FQNEAQ (reference sequence). The J segment lost 4 bases and the V segment lost 5 bases, leaving 8 bases of the junction unmatched. The CDR3 nucleotides are TGTGCCAGCAGCCCCGACAGGGTTCGGTACGAGCAGTACTTC. Encoded protein: CASSPDRVRYEQYF.

The chain has TRBV4-1 and TRBJ1-6; D call uncertain. The germline gives CDR1 MGHRA, CDR2 YSYEKL. The CDR3 has 16 amino acids. Between the trimmed V and J ends, which lost 1 base and 7 bases, there was a span of 14 bases. CDR3 DNA: TGCGCCAGCAGCCAAGGGCCGGGAATACGGAATTCACCCCTCCACTTT. The encoded protein is CASSQGPGIRNSPLHF.

This sequence joins TRBV3-1 and TRBJ2-7, with no clear D. Looked up from germline, CDR1 is LGHDT and CDR2 is YNNKEL (reference sequence). The CDR3 sequence is 13 residues long. The V gene lost 3 bases and the J gene lost 5 bases, with 11 bases spanning the gap. The CDR3 sequence: CASSQPETNEQYF. DNA for the CDR3: TGTGCCAGCAGCCAGCCCGAAACGAACGAGCAGTACTTC.

This clonotype has ten or more counts. The rearrangement uses TRBV5-6 and TRBJ1-5, with 9 bases that match TRBD1. Trimming at V came to 3 bases and at J to 9 bases, leaving 10 bases not matched to a gene. In germline, CDR1 is SGHDT, CDR2 YYEEEE. The length of the CDR3 is 15 residues. The CDR3 DNA sequence: TGTGCCAGCAGCTCCACTGGACAGGGACAGGGGCCCCAGCATTTT. This gives the protein CASSSTGQGQGPQHF.

The genes are TRBV12-3 or TRBV12-4 and TRBJ2-7; D might be TRBD1 (5 bases). V was cut by 0 bases and J by 6 bases, with 9 bases left in between. CDR3 length equals 13 residues. DNA of the CDR3: TGTGCCAGCAGTTTAGCCCAGGGCAGCGAGCAGTACTTC. Protein sequence: CASSLAQGSEQYF.

Concerning this clonotype itself: The conserved closing phenylalanine or tryptophan is absent in this CDR3, likely reflecting a read error. V is TRBV10-1 and J is TRBJ2-7, with 9 bases fitting TRBD1. This CDR3 is 13 amino acids long. After removal of 6 bases from V and 6 bases from J, the junction contained 6 bases not matched to a gene. Germline CDR1 and CDR2: WNHNN and SYGVQD (reference sequence). CDR3 in amino acids: CASSPGTGSEQYL. Here the CDR3 DNA reads TGCGCCAGCAGCCCTGGGACAGGGAGCGAGCAGTACCTC.

This clonotype was detected once. The chain links TRBV11-2 to TRBJ1-1, with D uncertain. Germline CDR1 reads SGHAT; CDR2 reads FQNNGV. V lost 5 bases and J lost 0, with 13 bases in between. The CDR3 extends over 15 amino acids. The CDR3 sequence: CASSIGRIMNTEAFF. The CDR3 coding sequence is TGTGCCAGCAGCATCGGACGGATAATGAACACTGAAGCTTTCTTT.

This clonotype has ten or more counts. V usage is TRBV6-1 and J usage is TRBJ2-7, with a weak D call TRBD1 (5 bases). This CDR3 is built from 12 residues. The germline V gene encodes CDR1 MNHNS and CDR2 SASEGT. V shed 3 bases and J shed 5 bases, with 8 bases lying between them. CDR3 residues: CASSDRVDEQYF. Here the CDR3 DNA reads TGTGCCAGCAGTGACAGGGTCGACGAGCAGTACTTC.

At least ten counts were recorded for this clonotype. The genes are TRBV10-3 and TRBJ2-5, with 7 bases fitting TRBD2. Per germline, CDR1 ENHRY and CDR2 SYGVKD. This CDR3 comprises 12 residues. V lost 8 bases, J lost 5 bases, and 5 bases stayed unmatched. CDR3 nucleotide sequence: TGTGCCATCGGGGGGGTGGGGGAGACCCAGTACTTC. Protein: CAIGGVGETQYF.

Many counts were recorded for this clonotype. The chain carries TRBV11-2 and TRBJ2-7, with 8 bases matching TRBD2. Germline CDR1 is SGHAT and CDR2 is FQNNGV. V gave up 5 bases and J gave up 9 bases; unmatched junction bases: 6. CDR3 size: 12 residues. The CDR3 is CASSTLAGLQYF. The CDR3 DNA reads as TGTGCCAGCAGCACCTTAGCGGGGTTGCAGTACTTC. Filled out from reference TRBV11-2 and TRBJ2-7, the complete variable domain reads EAGVAQSPRYKIIEKRQSVAFWCNPISGHATLYWYQQILGQGPKLLIQFQNNGVVDDSQLPKDRFSAERLKGVDSTLKIQPAKLEDSAVYLCASSTLAGLQYFGPGTRLTVT.

This chain links TRBV2 with TRBJ1-1; D is unclear. The V gene's germline CDR1 is SNHLY and CDR2 FYNNEI. The CDR3 extends over 13 amino acids. V was shortened by 6 bases and J by 7 bases, with 15 bases between the two germline ends. CDR3 sequence reads: CASRITPILEAFF. Written as DNA, the CDR3 is TGTGCCAGCAGGATAACACCCATCCTTGAAGCTTTCTTT. Full variable domain (rest looked up from reference TRBV2 and TRBJ1-1): EPEVTQTPSHQVTQMGQEVILRCVPISNHLYFYWYRQILGQKVEFLVSFYNNEISEKSEIFDDQFSVERPDGSNFTLKIRSTKLEDSAMYFCASRITPILEAFFGQGTRLTVV.

This clonotype is a singleton in its sample. Here the CDR3 DNA reads TGTGCCAGCAGCTTTATCCCGGGACAGCTGAACACTGAAGCTTTCTTT. Protein sequence: CASSFIPGQLNTEAFF. This chain connects TRBV6-2 or TRBV6-3 to TRBJ1-1, with 7 nucleotides matching TRBD1. After removal of 6 bases from V and 0 bases from J, the junction contained 10 bases not matched to a gene. This CDR3 comprises 16 residues. From germline, CDR1 is MNHEY and CDR2 SVGEGT.

This clonotype was seen ten or more times. This chain uses TRBV30 with TRBJ1-1, with D perhaps matching TRBD1 (5 bases). From germline, CDR1 is GTSNPN and CDR2 SVGIG (reference sequence). The CDR3 is 13 amino acids. V was shortened by 8 bases and J by 3 bases, with 16 bases between the two germline ends. In nucleotides, the CDR3 is TGTGCCCGCGTTGGGGACGGGGACACTGAAGCTTTCTTT. It codes for CARVGDGDTEAFF. Supplemented by reference TRBV30 and TRBJ1-1, the full variable domain reads SQTIHQWPATLVQPVGSPLSLECTVEGTSNPNLYWYRQAAGRGLQLLFYSVGIGQISSEVPQNLSASRPQDRQFILSSKKLLLSDSGFYLCARVGDGDTEAFFGQGTRLTVV.

This clonotype has a count of ten or more. This sequence joins TRBV6-1 and TRBJ2-7, with 8 positions matching TRBD2. The CDR3 contains 14 residues. Germline CDR1 and CDR2: MNHNS and SASEGT. V lost 4 bases, J lost 2 bases, and 4 bases stayed unmatched. In DNA, the CDR3 is TGTGCCAGCAGTGTCAGCGGGAGTCCCTACGAGCAGTACTTC. The encoded protein is CASSVSGSPYEQYF.

This sequence joins TRBV19 and TRBJ1-5; TRBD1 matches 9 bases. The trim removed 6 bases at V and 7 bases at J, leaving 10 bases unmatched. Germline CDR1 and CDR2: LNHDA and SQIVND (reference sequence). The CDR3 extends over 15 amino acids. The CDR3 loop reads CASSPTGGWGQPQHF. As DNA, the CDR3 is TGTGCCAGTAGCCCTACAGGGGGCTGGGGGCAGCCCCAGCATTTT.

This clonotype was counted many times. The V and J genes are TRBV6-1 and TRBJ2-6; possibly TRBD1 for D (5 bases). The CDR3 consists of 16 residues. In germline, CDR1 is MNHNS, CDR2 SASEGT. V was clipped by 6 bases and J by 2 bases, with 14 bases between them. The CDR3 coding sequence is TGTGCCAGCAGCTCTAAGGCAGGGACTGGGGCCAACGTCCTGACTTTC. Translating gives CASSSKAGTGANVLTF.

V is TRBV29-1 and J is TRBJ2-5, with 11 bases lining up with TRBD2. Germline V gene lookup returns CDR1 SQVTM and CDR2 ANQGSEA. Germline trimming cut 3 bases from V and 5 bases from J; bases unmatched to any gene: 17. There are 18 residues in the CDR3. In nucleotides, the CDR3 is TGCAGCGTTGAGATCATCGACCCAACTAGCGGGGGAGGTGAGACCCAGTACTTC. Its protein product is CSVEIIDPTSGGGETQYF.

The J gene is TRBJ1-5, the V gene TRBV10-1; D not resolved. CDR3 length: 12 residues. The ends were cut back, 8 bases at V and 7 bases at J, with 12 bases in the middle. Looked up from germline, CDR1 is WNHNN and CDR2 is SYGVQD (reference sequence). The CDR3 DNA reads as TGCGCCAGCGGCGAATTGGGGCAGCCCCAGCATTTT. It translates to CASGELGQPQHF.

The rearrangement links TRBV14 to TRBJ2-7, with a possible D match to TRBD2 (5 bases). The CDR3 contains 14 residues. Germline V gives CDR1 SGHDN, CDR2 FVKESK. V lost 3 bases, J lost 2 bases, and 11 bases lay in between. CDR3 nucleotides: TGTGCCAGCAGCCAGCGGGCGCGTACCTACGAGCAGTACTTC. Translating gives CASSQRARTYEQYF.

This clonotype was seen ten or more times. The V call is TRBV11-1, the J call TRBJ2-5; D gene ambiguous. Trimming removed 5 bases at V and 4 bases at J, with 17 bases between. Germline V CDR1 and CDR2: SGHAT, FQDESV (reference sequence). CDR3 length: 15 amino acids. CDR3 DNA sequence: TGTGCCAGCAGCCCGGCTAGAAGCCCAATAGAGACCCAGTACTTC. This encodes CASSPARSPIETQYF.

The chain couples TRBV27 to TRBJ1-1; 9 nucleotides align to TRBD1. The CDR3 consists of 13 residues. Germline V lookup: CDR1 MNHEY, CDR2 SMNVEV (reference sequence). J lost 11 bases, V lost 3 bases, and 7 bases had no gene match. CDR3 coding DNA: TGTGCCAGCAGTTTTCGGGGACAGGGTCTCGCTTTCTTT. As protein: CASSFRGQGLAFF.

The CDR3 DNA sequence: TGTGCCAGCAGCTTAGCCCTATATCGGTCCCTCCACTTT. Encoded protein: CASSLALYRSLHF. V usage is TRBV7-6 and J usage is TRBJ1-6; D remains unclear. The CDR3 consists of 13 residues. Trimming left V 0 bases short and J 14 bases short, with 11 bases between. In germline, CDR1 is SGHVS, CDR2 FNYEAQ.

Ten or more counts support this clonotype. The genes are TRBV12-3 or TRBV12-4 and TRBJ1-1; weak D call: TRBD1 (6 bases). V was cut by 3 bases and J by 1 base, with 9 bases left in between. This CDR3 is built from 14 residues. In DNA, the CDR3 is TGTGCCAGCAGTTTGGGACATTCGAACACTGAAGCTTTCTTT. It specifies CASSLGHSNTEAFF.